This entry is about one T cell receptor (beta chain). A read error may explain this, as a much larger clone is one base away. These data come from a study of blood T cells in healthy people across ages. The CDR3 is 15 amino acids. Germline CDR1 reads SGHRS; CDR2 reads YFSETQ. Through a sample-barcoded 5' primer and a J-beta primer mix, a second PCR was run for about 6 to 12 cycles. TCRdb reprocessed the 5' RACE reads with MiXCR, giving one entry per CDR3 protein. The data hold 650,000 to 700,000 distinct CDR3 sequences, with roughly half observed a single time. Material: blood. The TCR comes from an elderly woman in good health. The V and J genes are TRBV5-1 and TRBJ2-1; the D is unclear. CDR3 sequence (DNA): TGCGCCGGCAGCTTGGACGGCGGAAAGTACAATGAGCAGTTCTTC. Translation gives CAGSLDGGKYNEQFF.